The rows below give T cell receptor beta chains drawn from one sample of a study of blood T cell repertoires in COVID-19. Libraries were prepared by immunoSEQ multiplex PCR; TCRdb keeps only in-frame clonotypes and omits some of them. The sample has about 150,000 clones, roughly 80% seen once. The source material was peripheral blood. Source of these receptors: a woman aged 55-75 years with acute or convalescent COVID-19. CDR3s include the opening cysteine and the closing phenylalanine or tryptophan.

V	J	length	CDR3
TRBV6-5	TRBJ2-2	15	CASSMGTFNTGELFF
TRBV3-1/TRBV3-2	TRBJ2-2	11	CASTGTGELFF
TRBV5-4	TRBJ1-6	16	CASSSTPRGVISPLHF
TRBV7-9	TRBJ1-5	18	CASSGRVGTGSSNQPQHF
TRBV10-3	TRBJ2-3	13	CAIKKIEGDTQYF
TRBV7-2	TRBJ2-7	14	CASSLGRGRVEQYF
TRBV12-3/TRBV12-4	TRBJ1-1	11	CASSLFAEAFF
TRBV5-8	TRBJ1-5	13	CASSGSGGQPQHF
TRBV24-1	TRBJ1-5	20	CATSDTPGTGGRYFGQPQHF
TRBV7-9	TRBJ2-2	17	CASSRTVGQGWTGELFF
TRBV5-1	TRBJ2-1	15	CASSLGWGPYNEQFF
TRBV7-8	TRBJ1-1	15	CASSRFTGAGTEAFF
TRBV30	TRBJ1-2	12	CAWSRVVYGYTF
TRBV6-2/TRBV6-3	TRBJ2-6	17	CASSYGTGQSGANVLTF
TRBV5-6	TRBJ1-1	14	CASSWGDRNTEAFF
TRBV15	TRBJ2-2	16	CATSRRQGVNTGELFF
TRBV12-3/TRBV12-4	TRBJ1-2	12	CASGGSNYGYTF
TRBV4-1	TRBJ1-3	14	CASSSGGSGNTIYF
TRBV29-1	TRBJ1-2	11	CSVDPHLSYTF
TRBV10-3	TRBJ2-1	12	CAISGTGNEQFF
TRBV12-3/TRBV12-4	TRBJ1-1	13	CASTFTVNTEAFF
TRBV19	TRBJ1-1	13	CASRYRGSTEAFF
TRBV2	TRBJ1-1	14	CASSERRENTEAFF